Sequencing of this T cell receptor beta chain was carried out in a study of T cells in Graves' hyperthyroidism and ophthalmopathy. This clonotype was counted between two and nine times. Its antigen is still unknown. Study-wide results and limits: Progression to ophthalmopathy was predicted a median of 6.5 months early.

RNA transcripts provided the source from which TCR beta CDR3 regions were amplified. A set of HTBI primers served as the primers for a first-round RT-PCR of the TCR CDR3. TCRdb redid the calling of the multiplex PCR reads with MiXCR, one entry per CDR3 protein. The data show some 580,000 distinct CDR3 sequences, 16% seen once. PBMCs were sourced from less than 13 ml fresh peripheral blood. The receptor was derived from a woman aged 35 to 49 with Graves' ophthalmopathy. Sequenced input: blood.

CDR3 nucleotide sequence: TGCGCCAGCAGCCCTAGGGACAGCAATAATGAAAAACTGTTTTTT. Translating gives CASSPRDSNNEKLFF. The gene calls are TRBV5-1 and TRBJ1-4; the match to TRBD1 covers 7 bases. The CDR3 spans 15 residues. V shed 4 bases and J 4 bases; nucleotides not matched to a gene: 7. The V gene's germline CDR1 is SGHRS and CDR2 YFSETQ.